Below are 31 T cell receptor beta chains sequenced from a single sample in a study of metastatic and nonmetastatic thyroid tumors. No treatment of any kind had been given to any patient before thyroid surgery. Using MiXCR, TCRdb re-called clones from the PCR reads. The sample records tens of thousands of clones, roughly 22% being singletons. The sequenced material came from blood. The receptor set was obtained from a female donor with papillary thyroid cancer or a benign thyroid nodule (not recorded which). Some clones in this sample may be carry-over from other donors' samples.

This clone was detected many times. One end of the junction does not line up with germline, which may come from a read error. The chain links TRBV12-3 or TRBV12-4 to TRBJ1-5; TRBD1 matches 12 bases. The CDR3 has 15 residues. As DNA, the CDR3 is TGTGCCAGCAGTTCGGGGACAGGGGGCAAACAGCCCCAGCATTTT. Amino acids: CASSSGTGGKQPQHF.

This clone was recorded at least ten times. The rearrangement joins TRBV28 to TRBJ2-4, with 7 bases identical to TRBD2. This CDR3 is 16 amino acids long. Germline-derived CDR1 and CDR2 are MDHEN and SYDVKM. J gave up 0 bases and V 4 bases, and 6 bases lay outside the gene matches. The CDR3 sequence: CASSSGLAVAKNIQYF. DNA for the CDR3: TGTGCCAGCAGTTCGGGGCTAGCGGTAGCCAAAAACATTCAGTACTTC.

This rearrangement joins TRBV5-1 to TRBJ2-7; TRBD1 might be the D (6 bases). Germline assignment: CDR1 SGHRS and CDR2 YFSETQ. V gave up 7 bases and J gave up 7 bases, with 24 bases separating them. CDR3 length: 15 residues. The CDR3 DNA reads TGCGCCAGCGCAACGAAGTCGGACAGCCGGTCTGAGCAGTACTTC. Protein sequence: CASATKSDSRSEQYF.

This clone was seen at least ten times. The chain is built from TRBV18 and TRBJ2-2; D is undetermined. The germline V gene has CDR1 KGHSH and CDR2 LQKENI. This CDR3 contains 14 residues. Trimming cost V 3 bases and J 3 bases, with 8 bases left between them. The CDR3 is CASSPNRDTGELFF. CDR3 in DNA: TGTGCCAGCTCACCCAACAGAGACACCGGGGAGCTGTTTTTT.

This clone was observed many times. This chain links TRBV29-1 with TRBJ2-7, with D tentatively TRBD1 or TRBD2 (5 bases each). V lost 7 bases and J lost 4, with 17 bases in between. This CDR3 comprises 13 residues. CDR1 and CDR2 from the germline V gene are SQVTM and ANQGSEA. The CDR3 DNA follows: TGCAGCGCTGCCGGGGCTAGAAGGTACGAGCAGTACTTC. This translates into CSAAGARRYEQYF.

The V gene is TRBV30, the J gene TRBJ1-1; D is perhaps TRBD1 (5 bases). The germline V gene has CDR1 GTSNPN and CDR2 SVGIG (reference sequence). The CDR3 is made up of 16 amino acids. V was cut by 0 bases and J by 2 bases, with 16 bases left in between. CDR3 loop: CAWSVIYGTVNTEAFF. CDR3 DNA sequence: TGTGCCTGGAGTGTAATATATGGGACGGTAAACACTGAAGCTTTCTTT.

This clone was detected ten times or more. The genes are TRBV9 and TRBJ2-7, with 7 bases lining up with TRBD1. Germline CDR1 is SGDLS and CDR2 is YYNGEE. CDR3 size: 15 residues. With 4 bases clipped from V and 5 bases from J, the junction kept 12 bases outside the gene matches. The CDR3 coding sequence is TGTGCCAGCAGCCCCCGGACAGGCCTGTTCAACGAGCAGTACTTC. This sequence encodes CASSPRTGLFNEQYF. Together with reference TRBV9 and TRBJ2-7, the CDR3 gives the full variable domain: DSGVTQTPKHLITATGQRVTLRCSPRSGDLSVYWYQQSLDQGLQFLIQYYNGEERAKGNILERFSAQQFPDLHSELNLSSLELGDSALYFCASSPRTGLFNEQYFGPGTRLTVT.

Ten or more counts support this clone. V is TRBV15 and J is TRBJ1-5; the D gene is possibly TRBD1 (6 bases). Trimming took 8 bases from V and 3 from J, leaving 11 bases between them. This CDR3 is 13 amino acids long. Looked up from germline, CDR1 is LNHNV and CDR2 is YYDKDF (reference sequence). In DNA form, the CDR3 reads TGTGCCACCGACGGGGGCGACAATCAGCCCCAGCATTTT. Its translation is CATDGGDNQPQHF.

This clone was found many times. This chain uses TRBV7-9 with TRBJ2-5; D possibly corresponds to TRBD1 (6 bases). The length of the CDR3 is 13 residues. Germline V gene data show CDR1 as SEHNR and CDR2 as FQNEAQ (reference sequence). Trimming took off 3 bases at V and 4 bases at J, with 9 bases between the two ends. As DNA, the CDR3 is TGTGCCAGCAGCTTTTCCAGGGGAGAGACCCAGTACTTC. This gives the protein CASSFSRGETQYF. Variable domain in full (rest from reference TRBV7-9 and TRBJ2-5): DTGVSQNPRHKITKRGQNVTFRCDPISEHNRLYWYRQTLGQGPEFLTYFQNEAQLEKSRLLSDRFSAERPKGSFSTLEIQRTEQGDSAMYLCASSFSRGETQYFGPGTRLLVL.

This clone was seen ten or more times. This may come from a read error, since a much larger clone is one base off. The chain joins TRBV28 to TRBJ2-7; TRBD2 matches 9 bases. This CDR3 is 14 amino acids long. Trimming took 3 bases from V and 4 from J; bases not matched to a gene: 4. Germline CDR1 and CDR2: MDHEN and SYDVKM. In nucleotides, the CDR3 is TGTGCCAGCAGTTTGTGTACTAGCGGGTACGAGCAGTACTTC. Its translation: CASSLCTSGYEQYF.

This clone was seen ten or more times. The chain couples TRBV19 to TRBJ2-7; D may be TRBD1 or TRBD2 (5 bases each). This CDR3 is built from 15 residues. Looked up from germline, CDR1 is LNHDA and CDR2 is SQIVND (reference sequence). Trimming removed 5 bases from V and 1 base from J, with 15 bases in between. The CDR3: CASSFLGTGSYEQYF. Written as DNA, the CDR3 is TGTGCCAGTAGTTTCCTCGGGACGGGATCCTACGAGCAGTACTTC.

This clone appeared a few times. The junction departs from germline at one end; a sequencing error may be responsible. This rearrangement joins TRBV29-1 to TRBJ1-2, with D possibly matching TRBD1 (5 bases). The CDR3 spans 11 residues. Germline assignment: CDR1 SQVTM and CDR2 ANQGSEA. The CDR3 DNA reads as TGCGGCGTGGGGACGGTCTATGGCTACACCTTC. It yields the protein CGVGTVYGYTF.

This clone has ten or more counts. This chain connects TRBV18 to TRBJ2-3, with D unresolved. The V end was cut by 1 base, the J end by 2 bases, with 7 bases between. Germline assignment: CDR1 KGHSH and CDR2 LQKENI. This CDR3 contains 14 residues. The CDR3 protein is CASSPRQDTDTQYF. The CDR3 DNA reads TGTGCCAGCTCACCACGGCAGGACACAGATACGCAGTATTTT.

The sample holds a few counts of this clone. J is TRBJ2-7 and V is TRBV28, with 13 positions matching TRBD2. In germline, CDR1 is MDHEN, CDR2 SYDVKM. The CDR3 consists of 14 residues. With V trimmed by 6 bases and J by 4 bases, 3 bases remained unmatched. The CDR3 nucleotides are TGTGCCAGCAGCATGACTAGCGGGGGGTACGAGCAGTACTTC. This gives the protein CASSMTSGGYEQYF.

In the case of this clone: Given a much more abundant clone one base away, this may be a read error. The chain couples TRBV27 to TRBJ2-1, with no clear D. Germline V gene sequence: CDR1 MNHEY, CDR2 SMNVEV (reference sequence). CDR3 length: 15 residues. Trimming took 3 bases from V and 0 from J, leaving 9 bases between them. The CDR3 region is CASSFKRISYNEQFF. CDR3 DNA sequence: TGTGCCAGCAGTTTTAAAAGGATCTCCTACAATGAGCAGTTCTTC.

This clone was picked up many times. V is TRBV30 and J is TRBJ2-1; 14 nucleotides agree with TRBD2. The CDR3 is 14 amino acids. CDR1 and CDR2 (germline): GTSNPN, SVGIG (reference sequence). The junction had 4 bases not matched to a gene; V was cut back by 7 bases and J by 5 bases. The CDR3 DNA follows: TGTGCCTCGACTAGCGGGAGGGATAACAATGAGCAGTTCTTC. Its translation is CASTSGRDNNEQFF.

With regard to this clone: Since no conserved phenylalanine or tryptophan closes the CDR3, a read error is the likely cause. The rearrangement uses TRBV27 and TRBJ2-7, with unresolved D. Germline assignment: CDR1 MNHEY and CDR2 SMNVEV (reference sequence). This CDR3 contains 13 residues. DNA of the CDR3: TGTGCTACATCGACGGGCAACCTCGACGAGCAGTACTTA. Translating it yields CATSTGNLDEQYL.

The chain carries TRBV6-1 and TRBJ2-1, with D possibly TRBD2 on 5 matching bases. Trimming took 10 bases from V and 12 from J, leaving 22 bases between them. Germline lookup yields CDR1 MNHNS and CDR2 SASEGT. The CDR3 runs 13 residues. This chain's CDR3 is CATSWGSDNPQFF. The CDR3 nucleotides are TGTGCCACATCCTGGGGTAGCGACAATCCGCAGTTCTTC.

This clone was counted many times. The V and J genes are TRBV10-2 and TRBJ2-1; perhaps TRBD2 as D (5 bases). CDR1 and CDR2 (germline): WSHSY, SAAADI. Trimming took off 3 bases at V and 2 bases at J, with 20 bases between the two ends. The CDR3 has 18 residues. The chain's CDR3 is CASSDARRSGSAYNEQFF. The DNA for the CDR3 is TGCGCCAGCAGTGATGCCCGGAGGAGCGGATCTGCCTACAATGAGCAGTTCTTC.

The table lists this clone with many counts. The rearrangement joins TRBV2 to TRBJ2-1; 8 bases agree with TRBD1. V lost 8 bases to trimming and J lost 6 bases; unmatched junction nucleotides: 9. The germline gives CDR1 SNHLY, CDR2 FYNNEI. This CDR3 contains 14 residues. CDR3 amino acids: CASRGTGLSNEQFF. As DNA, the CDR3 is TGTGCCAGCCGGGGGACAGGACTAAGCAATGAGCAGTTCTTC.

With respect to this clone: Germline is not matched at one junction end, which may reflect a read error. This rearrangement joins TRBV3-1 to TRBJ2-6; tentatively, D is TRBD1 (5 bases). Germline V gene data show CDR1 as LGHDT and CDR2 as YNNKEL (reference sequence). This CDR3 contains 17 residues. For the CDR3, the DNA is TGTGCCAGCAGCGAAGAATTACAGCTCTCTGGGGCCTACGTCCTGACTTTC. This codes for CASSEELQLSGAYVLTF.

This clone was seen repeatedly, ten times or more. The chain combines TRBV5-1 with TRBJ1-1, with TRBD1 matching over 9 bases. The germline gives CDR1 SGHRS, CDR2 YFSETQ. The CDR3 runs 15 residues. Trimming cost V 4 bases and J 0 bases; bases outside gene matches: 4. The chain's CDR3 is CASSPTGGMNTEAFF. The CDR3 DNA is TGCGCCAGCAGCCCGACAGGGGGTATGAACACTGAAGCTTTCTTT.

This clone was recorded at least ten times. The rearrangement uses TRBV30 and TRBJ2-5; TRBD2 agrees at 9 bases. The CDR3 extends over 15 amino acids. Germline CDR1 GTSNPN, CDR2 SVGIG (reference sequence). Trimming took 3 bases from V and 5 from J; bases not matched to a gene: 10. The CDR3 DNA sequence: TGTGCCTGGAGCCCTGGACTAGCGTCTTCGGAGACCCAGTACTTC. As protein: CAWSPGLASSETQYF.

This clone was counted ten times or more. The chain carries TRBV19 and TRBJ2-7; D could derive from TRBD1 or TRBD2 (6 bases each). CDR1 is LNHDA and CDR2 is SQIVND in the germline V gene (reference sequence). Deletions cut 5 bases from V and 6 bases from J, with 23 bases between. CDR3 length equals 16 residues. The DNA of the CDR3 is TGTGCCAGTAGTGCCAGGACAGTCAAGGCGGGATCCGAGCAGTACTTC. Translating gives CASSARTVKAGSEQYF.

This sequence joins TRBV5-1 and TRBJ1-1; the D is unclear. The V end was cut by 6 bases, the J end by 1 base, with 16 bases between. Germline V gene data show CDR1 as SGHRS and CDR2 as YFSETQ. CDR3 length equals 15 residues. The CDR3 region has the DNA TGCGCCAGCAACCCACCGGGATTACCGAACACTGAAGCTTTCTTT. Amino acids: CASNPPGLPNTEAFF.

This clone was recorded at least ten times. V and J are TRBV19 and TRBJ1-2; TRBD1 matches at 9 bases. This CDR3 has 15 residues. Trimming at V came to 7 bases and at J to 8 bases, leaving 14 bases not matched to a gene. CDR1 and CDR2 from the germline V gene are LNHDA and SQIVND (reference sequence). CDR3 residues: CASTTSGTGHWGYTF. The DNA of the CDR3 is TGTGCCAGTACCACCTCCGGGACAGGGCACTGGGGCTACACCTTC.

On this clone itself: The junction shows a germline mismatch at one end, possibly a read error. The gene calls are TRBV5-1 and TRBJ2-1; D uncertain. The CDR3 is 13 amino acids. Germline values: CDR1 SGHRS, CDR2 YFSETQ. The CDR3 protein is CASSPGLENGQFF. CDR3 DNA: TGCGCCAGCAGCCCCGGGCTAGAGAATGGGCAGTTCTTC.

There are many counts of this clone. V gene TRBV20-1 combines with J gene TRBJ1-1; 8 bases map to TRBD1. J was trimmed by 3 bases and V by 2 bases; bases with no gene match: 5. CDR3 size: 14 residues. Germline V gene lookup returns CDR1 DFQATT and CDR2 SNEGSKA (reference sequence). This chain's CDR3 is CSARPRTGYTEAFF. As DNA, the CDR3 is TGCAGTGCTAGACCAAGGACAGGGTACACTGAAGCTTTCTTT.

This chain links TRBV10-3 with TRBJ2-7; TRBD2 matches at 8 bases. CDR3 length: 14 amino acids. V lost 7 bases to trimming and J lost 13 bases; unmatched junction nucleotides: 18. Germline CDR1 and CDR2: ENHRY and SYGVKD. CDR3 region: CAIIPGLVNPSHYF. The CDR3 nucleotides read TGTGCCATCATCCCGGGACTAGTAAACCCCAGCCATTACTTC.

In this sample, this clone turned up once. This sequence joins TRBV6-1 and TRBJ2-3; no reliable D call. The CDR3 spans 15 residues. V shed 5 bases and J shed 2 bases, with 14 bases lying between them. The germline V gene encodes CDR1 MNHNS and CDR2 SASEGT. The CDR3 DNA reads as TGTGCCAGCAGTCGGAGAGTGGAAAACACAGATACGCAGTATTTT. Amino acids: CASSRRVENTDTQYF.

The chain combines TRBV4-1 with TRBJ2-7; no reliable D call. CDR1 and CDR2 from the germline V gene are MGHRA and YSYEKL. This CDR3 contains 14 residues. V lost 4 bases to trimming and J lost 6 bases, with 16 bases between them. The CDR3 is CASSRQGSWGEQYF. The CDR3 nucleotides read TGCGCCAGCAGCCGTCAAGGGTCTTGGGGCGAGCAGTACTTC.